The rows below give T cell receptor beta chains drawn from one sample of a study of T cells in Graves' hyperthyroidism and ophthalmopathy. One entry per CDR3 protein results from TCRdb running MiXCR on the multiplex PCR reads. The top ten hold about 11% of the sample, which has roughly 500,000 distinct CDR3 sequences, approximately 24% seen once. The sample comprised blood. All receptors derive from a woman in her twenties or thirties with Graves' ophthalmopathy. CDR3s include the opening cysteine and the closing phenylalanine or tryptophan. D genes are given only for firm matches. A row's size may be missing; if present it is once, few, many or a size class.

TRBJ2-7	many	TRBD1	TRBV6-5	CASSYGDRESEQYF	TGTGCCAGCAGTTACGGGGACAGGGAGTCCGAGCAGTACTTC
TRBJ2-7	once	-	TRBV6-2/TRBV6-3	CASSPTEITYEQYF	TGTGCCAGCAGTCCGACGGAGATCACCTACGAGCAGTACTTC
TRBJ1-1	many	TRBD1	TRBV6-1	CASSQYRGNTEAFF	TGTGCCAGCAGTCAGTACAGGGGTAACACTGAAGCTTTCTTT
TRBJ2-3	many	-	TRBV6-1	CASSGDLAIADTQYF	TGTGCCAGCAGCGGGGACCTAGCGATCGCAGATACGCAGTATTTT
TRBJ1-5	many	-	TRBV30	CAWSVAINQPQHF	TGTGCCTGGAGTGTCGCCATAAATCAGCCCCAGCATTTT
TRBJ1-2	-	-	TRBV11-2	CASIPLGFTGYTF	TGTGCCAGCATCCCGCTGGGGTTTACAGGCTACACCTTC
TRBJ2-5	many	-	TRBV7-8	CASSSGRVQGTQYF	TGTGCCAGCAGCAGTGGTAGGGTTCAGGGGACCCAGTACTTC
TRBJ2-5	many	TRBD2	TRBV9	CASSVDPGLAGEETQYF	TGTGCCAGCAGCGTAGATCCCGGACTAGCGGGGGAAGAGACCCAGTACTTC
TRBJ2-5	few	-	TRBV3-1	CASSQGQVGETQYF	TGTGCCAGCAGCCAAGGGCAGGTAGGGGAGACCCAGTACTTC
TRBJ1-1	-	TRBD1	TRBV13	CASSSGTGGAGTEAFF	TGTGCCAGCAGCTCCGGGACAGGGGGGGCAGGCACTGAAGCTTTCTTT
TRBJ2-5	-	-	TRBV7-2	CASSLATGPQETQYF	TGTGCCAGCAGCTTAGCGACGGGGCCTCAAGAGACCCAGTACTTC
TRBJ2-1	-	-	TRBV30	CAWGRGGGYSYNEQFF	TGTGCCTGGGGCAGAGGGGGGGGCTACTCCTACAATGAGCAGTTCTTC
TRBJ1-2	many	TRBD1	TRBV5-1	CASRQDMGQNYGYTF	TGCGCCAGCAGACAGGATATGGGACAGAACTATGGCTACACCTTC
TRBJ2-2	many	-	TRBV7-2	CASSRDSGELFF	TGTGCCAGCAGCCGGGACTCGGGGGAGCTGTTTTTT
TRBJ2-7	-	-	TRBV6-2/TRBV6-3	CASSYPKLRGYSYEQYF	TGTGCCAGCAGTTACCCTAAACTGCGGGGTTACTCCTACGAGCAGTACTTC